The sequence of this T cell receptor beta chain was determined in a study of human T cells and chemical hapten exposure (dated by TCRdb to about 2021). A note on the overall study: For sensitization, 2% DPC in acetone was applied to a 2 cm by 2 cm area of upper inner arm skin. Patch tests used Finn chambers with 0.01% DPC on the upper back, scored after 6 days by International Contact Dermatitis Research Group standards. This study followed changes in the peripheral blood TCR repertoire in vivo during primary and secondary sensitization of alopecia patients to the hapten diphenylcyclopropenone (DPC). Blood was sampled from patients pre-sensitization (week 0) and at 2, 6 and about 24 weeks after DPC sensitization. Patients additionally received weekly therapeutic DPC doses to the scalp throughout the approximately 22-week study period. The libraries were sequenced as a pool, and the TCR yield per sample differed mostly because of small variations in library volumes within the pool. Blood for TCR sequencing was provided by twenty-nine alopecia patients at one to four time points (pre-sensitization, 2, 6 and 24 weeks). The patient cohort, mostly female, included alopecia areata with under or over 50% scalp involvement, alopecia totalis and alopecia universalis.

Receptor libraries were prepared by RACE. TCRdb records NextSeq 500 as the sequencer. Library preparation attached unique molecular identifiers to individual cDNA molecules for quantitative, reproducible TCR counting. Both TCR alpha and TCR beta chains were sequenced from each blood RNA sample. The original pipeline was this. Samples had a median of roughly 87,000 TCRs, with a range from 23,224 to 690,600. The Decombinator software suite was used to annotate V, J and CDR3 in the TCR reads. Every sample was subsampled to the same number of TCRs (28,000) for the PS versus PT1 abundance plots. Expanded TCRs were defined as absent before sensitization and observed at least eight times at the 2-week time point. TCRdb handled the public reads itself, with Q25 trimming in fastp and clone calling in MiXCR, and kept productive beta chains. Each CDR3 protein appears once, grouped with its most common genes and DNA. The V and J calls were determined by TCRdb, not by the authors. The sample table lists some 330,000 distinct CDR3 sequences, 5% to 6.5% of them with a count of one. About 7.7% of the sample comes from the top ten.

The sample's time point label, in plain terms: pre-sensitization, week 0. Read against the paper, the sample's treatment or condition label means: therapeutic diphenylcyclopropenone sensitization with weekly scalp DPC. Blood at each patch-test visit was drawn before the patch test was applied. Eligible patients were aged 18 to 70, diagnosed with alopecia, deemed suitable for DPC therapy, and excluded if pregnant. Total RNA was extracted from unfractionated whole blood collected in Tempus Blood RNA tubes. This clonotype was detected many times. No antigen is known for it. Base qualities are not recorded, but no much larger clone differs from it by a single base. For this chain, trimming is 3 bases at the V end and 2 bases at the J end, and the number of junction bases without a gene match is 19. CDR1 and CDR2 (ENHRY, SYGVKD) derive from the germline V gene. The CDR3, cysteine through phenylalanine, is 21 amino acids long. Only the CDR3 DNA is retained, 63 bases long and in frame from the first base.

Findings and caveats that apply to the study as a whole: Because every patient had alopecia, a presumed autoimmune disease, the patients' immune response might differ from that of healthy individuals. The number of PT1 expanded TCRs positively correlated with patch test score, significant at thresholds 8, 16 and 32 but not 4. The number of TCRs above 1 in 1000 frequency did not change with DPC sensitization; there was no evidence of global repertoire structure alterations. Repeated subsampling changed both the strength of the expansion versus patch-test correlation and the threshold at which that correlation became significant. Significantly more large CDR3 similarity clusters were formed by expanded TCRs than by pre-sensitization or healthy control sets, consistent with antigen-driven responses.

This sequence originates from a woman aged 18-29 years with alopecia areata. Some clones in this sample may be carry-over from other donors' samples. The specimen comprised whole blood, sampled in connection with sensitization to the hapten diphenylcyclopropenone (DPC). The rearrangement joined TRBV10-3 to TRBJ2-6; 7 of the junction bases match TRBD2. The CDR3 is CAISDPSGTSPLVAGANVLTF. The nucleotides read TGTGCCATCAGTGACCCGAGCGGGACTTCCCCCCTTGTAGCTGGGGCCAACGTCCTGACTTTC.